Listed below are T cell receptor beta chains from one sample, sequenced in a study of read filtering for tumor transcriptome and immune sequencing. In TCRdb, the reads were re-called with MiXCR into one record per CDR3 protein. The sample lists tens of thousands of distinct CDR3 sequences; about 20% were seen once. Sequenced input: a population of CD138-negative cells sorted from bone marrow. The source is a donor at least 40 years old with multiple myeloma. Both conserved end residues are part of each CDR3. The D gene is left open where the match is weak. Some rows have no size entry. The others give once, few or many, or a class for an expanded clone.

>TRBV12-3/TRBV12-4|TRBJ1-5|TRBD1|many
TGTGCCAGCAGCCGTAACAGGGGGGGGAGGCAGCCCCAGCATTTT
CASSRNRGGRQPQHF
>TRBV6-5|TRBJ2-3|TRBD2|many
TGTGCCAGCAGTTACTCGAACTTCATTGGTAATAGCGGGACCAGCACAGATACGCAGTATTTT
CASSYSNFIGNSGTSTDTQYF
>TRBV2|TRBJ2-1|TRBD2|many
TGTGCCAGCATGGCGGGGGGGCTCTCCTACAATGAGCAGTTCTTC
CASMAGGLSYNEQFF
>TRBV9|TRBJ2-1|-|many
TGTGCCAGCAGCGTAGAAAACAATGAGCAGTTCTTC
CASSVENNEQFF
>TRBV5-1|TRBJ1-4|-|few
TGCGCCAGCAGCTTGGAGGTGGGGCAGGGTGAAAAACTGTTTTTT
CASSLEVGQGEKLFF
>TRBV6-5|TRBJ2-3|TRBD2|-
TGTGCCAGCAGTTACCGGGGGGAATACACAGATACGCAGTATTTT
CASSYRGEYTDTQYF
>TRBV20-1|TRBJ2-1|-|many
TGCAGTGCTAGAGATCCGCGGGGTCTCCGGGCGAATGAGCAGTTCTTC
CSARDPRGLRANEQFF
>TRBV20-1|TRBJ2-7|TRBD2|-
TGCAGTGCTAGAGATCTGAGGACTAGCGAGGTTGAGCAGTACTTC
CSARDLRTSEVEQYF
>TRBV14|TRBJ2-1|TRBD2|many
TGTGCCAGCAGCCCAATGGGACTAGCACCCAATGAGCAGTTCTTC
CASSPMGLAPNEQFF
>TRBV20-1|TRBJ2-3|TRBD1|-
TGCAGTGCTAGGGACAGGGGGCGCTTGGATACGCAGTATTTT
CSARDRGRLDTQYF
>TRBV28|TRBJ2-2|-|many
TGTGCCAGCAGTAGGGGTTCTAGTGGTACCGGGGAGCTGTTTTTT
CASSRGSSGTGELFF
>TRBV20-1|TRBJ2-3|-|many
TGCAGTGCTATAGTGAGCGGTGCTTCCACAGATACGCAGTATTTT
CSAIVSGASTDTQYF
>TRBV5-1|TRBJ1-6|-|many
TGCGCCAGCAGCGACGGACCCGCAGCCAATGGTTCACCCCTCCACTTT
CASSDGPAANGSPLHF
>TRBV24-1|TRBJ2-3|TRBD1|many
TGTGCCACCAGTGATTCAACCCGACAGGGGGTCGGCACAGATACGCAGTATTTT
CATSDSTRQGVGTDTQYF
>TRBV28|TRBJ1-2|TRBD1|-
TGTGCCAGCAGTTTACAGGGGGGACCCTATGGCTACACCTTC
CASSLQGGPYGYTF
>TRBV5-1|TRBJ2-7|-|many
TGCGCCAGCGAAAACACCAGCTCCTACGAGCAGTACTTC
CASENTSSYEQYF
>TRBV7-8|TRBJ2-5|TRBD2|many
TGTGCCAGCAGCTTTGATAGCGGGGGACTTTACCAAGAGACCCAGTACTTC
CASSFDSGGLYQETQYF
>TRBV2|TRBJ2-1|-|-
TGTGCCAGCAGTGTCGGGACAAACTACAATGAGCAGTTCTTC
CASSVGTNYNEQFF
>TRBV7-9|TRBJ1-2|-|many
TGTGCCAGCAGCCTGGGACTGGACTCCTATGGCTACACCTTC
CASSLGLDSYGYTF
>TRBV28|TRBJ2-1|-|many
TGTGCCAGCAGTTCAATTGGCCGGGGTGAGCAGTTCTTC
CASSSIGRGEQFF
>TRBV10-3|TRBJ2-3|-|-
TGTGCCATCAGTGACCAGACTGCTACGCAGTATTTT
CAISDQTATQYF
>TRBV5-1|TRBJ1-1|-|many
TGCGCCAGCAGCTTTATGACAGGATGGAACACTGAAGCTTTCTTT
CASSFMTGWNTEAFF
>TRBV29-1|TRBJ2-5|-|many
TGCAGCGTTTGGGCCCAAGAGACCCAGTACTTC
CSVWAQETQYF
>TRBV28|TRBJ2-7|TRBD1|-
TGTGCCAGCAGTTCCCCGGGACAGAGTTTCATCTACGAGCAGTACTTC
CASSSPGQSFIYEQYF
>TRBV3-1|TRBJ1-5|-|few
TGTGCCAGCAGCCAAGCCACGGGTTTGCAGCCCCAGCATTTT
CASSQATGLQPQHF
>TRBV5-1|TRBJ1-1|-|few
TGCGCCAGCAGCCAAGACCACAGGGATCCATTAGGAAACACTGAAGCTTTCTTT
CASSQDHRDPLGNTEAFF
>TRBV10-3|TRBJ1-3|-|few
TGTGCCACGACAATACAGTACTCTGGAAACACCATATATTTT
CATTIQYSGNTIYF
>TRBV6-1|TRBJ2-7|TRBD2|-
TGTGCCACCCGACTAGCGGGGCACTACGAGCAGTACTTC
CATRLAGHYEQYF
>TRBV29-1|TRBJ2-1|TRBD1|many
TGCAGCGTTGCCCTCCGACAGGGGGGGAATGAGCAGTTCTTC
CSVALRQGGNEQFF
>TRBV19|TRBJ2-5|-|few
TGTGCCAGTAGCGGGACTCGGGAGACCCAGTACTTC
CASSGTRETQYF
>TRBV7-9|TRBJ2-7|TRBD1|many
TGTGCCAGCAGCTTATGGGACAGGGAAGCCTACGAGCAGTACTTC
CASSLWDREAYEQYF
>TRBV2|TRBJ2-5|TRBD2|many
TGTGCCAACCTGGTTAGCGGGGGGCCCGGGGAGACCCAGTACTTC
CANLVSGGPGETQYF
>TRBV12-3/TRBV12-4|TRBJ2-3|-|many
TGTGCCAGCAGTTCACAGGCGAACGCGGATACGCAGTATTTT
CASSSQANADTQYF
>TRBV7-9|TRBJ2-7|TRBD1|medium-sized
TGTGCCAGCAGCTCCGGGACAGGGAAGAAAGAGCAGTACTTC
CASSSGTGKKEQYF
>TRBV5-1|TRBJ2-5|TRBD1|many
TGCGCCAGCAGCTTGGGACAGGGGGACCAAGAGACCCAGTACTTC
CASSLGQGDQETQYF
>TRBV14|TRBJ1-6|-|many
TGTGCCAGCAGCCAAATACGAACAGGGACGACTTCGCCCCTCCACTTT
CASSQIRTGTTSPLHF
>TRBV5-1|TRBJ2-5|-|many
TGCGCCAGCAGCTCCACAGGACCAGGCTCCTGGGCAGAGACCCAGTACTTC
CASSSTGPGSWAETQYF
>TRBV5-5|TRBJ1-1|TRBD1|many
TGTGCCAGCAGCCTTTACAGGGGAGGCACTGAAGCTTTCTTT
CASSLYRGGTEAFF
>TRBV7-9|TRBJ1-5|-|-
TGTGCTAGCAGCTTAGTGGGGGGCTTAGATCAGCCCCAGCATTTT
CASSLVGGLDQPQHF
>TRBV11-2|TRBJ1-1|-|many
TGTGCCAGCAGCCTTGTCGGGGGCCCTGAAGCTTTCTTT
CASSLVGGPEAFF
>TRBV11-2|TRBJ2-5|-|-
TGTGCCAGCAGCTTAGGGGTTGTACAAGAGACCCAGTACTTC
CASSLGVVQETQYF
>TRBV4-1|TRBJ1-5|-|many
TGCGCCAGCAGCCAAGGTCAAGGGGTCGGTCAGCCCCAGCATTTT
CASSQGQGVGQPQHF
>TRBV7-8|TRBJ1-1|-|many
TGTGCCAGCAGCGGTGGACAGCTGAACACTGAAGCTTTCTTT
CASSGGQLNTEAFF
>TRBV27|TRBJ1-5|-|-
TGTGCCAGCAGCCCAACGACAGTGGCTAATCAGCCCCAGCATTTT
CASSPTTVANQPQHF